This T cell receptor beta chain emerged from a study of T-cell reconstitution after alpha-beta-depleted transplantation in children. V dropped 3 bases and J dropped 2 bases, with 9 bases sitting between them. Germline V lookup: CDR1 SGHTA, CDR2 FQGNSA. There are 14 residues in the CDR3. General study points: Some patients' high day-60 TCRbeta diversity was attributed to recipient cells surviving conditioning. It was reported that alpha-beta T cells came from several hundred expanded graft clones (about two months after transplant).

In the case of this clonotype: Its target is unknown.

Unique molecular identifiers featured in how the TCRbeta library was prepared. TCRdb itself ran the PCR reads through MiXCR, one entry per CDR3 protein. In the table there are about a million distinct CDR3 sequences, roughly 29% of which are singletons. The material sequenced was PBMCs, mostly from graft donor cells, taken 360 days after TCRalphabeta/CD19-depleted stem cell transplant. The origin of this receptor is a boy under two years old who had a stem cell transplant for SCID, so the T cells may come from the graft donor. The V gene is TRBV7-2, the J gene TRBJ2-3; no firm D call. The CDR3 here is CASSLVLVTDTQYF. Written as DNA, the CDR3 is TGTGCCAGCAGCTTGGTATTGGTCACAGATACGCAGTATTTT.